Given below is one T cell receptor (beta chain) in context. Its antigen is currently unknown. The CDR3 runs 16 residues. Trimming took 4 bases from V and 5 from J, leaving 17 bases between them. Germline V gene lookup returns CDR1 SGHTA and CDR2 FQGTGA. Clones were sequenced by immunoSEQ multiplex PCR, and TCRdb holds only the in-frame ones, with some missing. The sample yields about 980,000 clones, approximately 80% seen once. The sample originates from a study of shared clonotypes between healthy human individuals. Notes on the study in general: Although depth was large, rarefaction showed that sequencing of the sorted subsets was incomplete.

Source material: memory CD4+ T cells sorted from blood. Subset denoted: CD45RA-negative fraction. The TCR sequence derives from a man aged 18 to 29 in good health. J is TRBJ2-2 and V is TRBV7-3; D ambiguous. DNA of the CDR3: TGTGCCAGCAGCTCCGCCCTTGGGGAAGGGACCGGGGAGCTGTTTTTT. It translates to CASSSALGEGTGELFF.